Presented here are 14 T cell receptor beta chains from one specimen sequenced in a study of T cell responses to AZD1222 COVID-19 vaccine. The assay was immunoSEQ multiplex PCR, and TCRdb's table has in-frame clones only and misses some. The sample has about 120,000 clones, about 90% seen once. This specimen consisted of peripheral blood, obtained on day 0 of AZD1222 vaccination. These receptors were collected from an adult in good health.

This chain links TRBV5-1 with TRBJ2-1, with D possibly matching TRBD2 (6 bases). This CDR3 is 13 amino acids long. The germline V gene encodes CDR1 SGHRS and CDR2 YFSETQ. Trimming stripped 0 bases from V and 7 bases from J, with 8 bases between. The DNA for the CDR3 is TGCGCCAGCAGCTTGGCCAGCGGGAATGAGCAGTTCTTC. It translates to CASSLASGNEQFF. Complete variable domain (other parts from reference TRBV5-1 and TRBJ2-1): KAGVTQTPRYLIKTRGQQVTLSCSPISGHRSVSWYQQTPGQGLQFLFEYFSETQRNKGNFPGRFSGRQFSNSRSEMNVSTLELGDSALYLCASSLASGNEQFFGPGTRLTVL.

This clone was seen only a few times. This chain uses TRBV7-9 with TRBJ1-1, with D hard to call. Trimming left V 0 bases short and J 4 bases short, with 9 bases between. Germline V gene data show CDR1 as SEHNR and CDR2 as FQNEAQ (reference sequence). The CDR3 is 14 amino acids. The chain's CDR3 is CASSLASRFTEAFF. The CDR3 DNA reads TGTGCCAGCAGCTTAGCGTCCAGATTCACTGAAGCTTTCTTT.

This clone has more than one count but fewer than ten. The V call is TRBV18, the J call TRBJ2-7; 8 bases map to TRBD1. Trimming at V came to 4 bases and at J to 2 bases, leaving 4 bases not matched to a gene. Germline V gene data show CDR1 as KGHSH and CDR2 as LQKENI. CDR3 length equals 14 residues. CDR3 sequence: CASSHGQGTYEQYF. CDR3 bases: TGTGCCAGCTCACATGGACAGGGAACCTACGAGCAGTACTTC.

The gene calls are TRBV6-5 and TRBJ2-5; D is possibly TRBD1 or TRBD2 (5 bases each). Trimming pared 8 bases from V and 3 bases from J, leaving 7 bases between. The CDR3 length is 11 residues. CDR1 MNHEY and CDR2 SVGAGI come from the germline V gene. The CDR3 protein is CASQGEETQYF. The DNA of the CDR3 is TGTGCCAGCCAGGGAGAAGAGACCCAGTACTTC.

This chain links TRBV19 with TRBJ1-5; D is possibly TRBD1 (5 bases). V was clipped by 7 bases and J by 0 bases, with 22 bases between them. Germline V CDR1 and CDR2: LNHDA, SQIVND (reference sequence). The CDR3 has 18 residues. CDR3 sequence (DNA): TGTGCCAGTACCTGGAAGGGGCCGGAGTTATTTAGCAATCAGCCCCAGCATTTT. Protein: CASTWKGPELFSNQPQHF.

The chain has TRBV7-2 and TRBJ1-3; weak D call: TRBD1 (6 bases). Trimming removed 5 bases from V and 0 bases from J, with 14 bases in between. This CDR3 contains 16 residues. Per germline, CDR1 SGHTA and CDR2 FQGNSA. CDR3 in amino acids: CASSPGAGSSGNTIYF. The CDR3 coding sequence is TGTGCCAGCAGCCCGGGGGCAGGCTCCTCTGGAAACACCATATATTTT.

In its sample, this clone was seen once. This rearrangement joins TRBV24-1 to TRBJ2-2; no definite D call. V lost 4 bases and J 4 bases, leaving 0 bases between the germline ends. The CDR3 covers 11 residues. Germline V gene lookup returns CDR1 KGHDR and CDR2 SFDVKD. For the CDR3, the DNA is TGTGCCACCAGTGACACCGGGGAGCTGTTTTTT. Translation gives CATSDTGELFF.

This clone was found once. This sequence joins TRBV5-1 and TRBJ1-4; 8 bases are a match to TRBD1. The CDR3 totals 18 residues. Trimming took 3 bases from V and 0 from J; bases not matched to a gene: 10. Germline CDR1 and CDR2: SGHRS and YFSETQ. The CDR3 sequence is CASSWEPGQEATNEKLFF. The CDR3 DNA reads TGCGCCAGCAGCTGGGAACCGGGACAGGAGGCAACTAATGAAAAACTGTTTTTT.

The rearrangement joins TRBV10-3 to TRBJ2-7; D is ambiguous. The germline V gene encodes CDR1 ENHRY and CDR2 SYGVKD. V dropped 4 bases and J dropped 2 bases, with 12 bases sitting between them. The CDR3 totals 14 residues. The CDR3 coding sequence is TGTGCCATCAGTGGTTTAGGTTCACCCTACGAGCAGTACTTC. It translates to CAISGLGSPYEQYF.

This clone was seen a single time. This sequence joins TRBV10-2 and TRBJ1-1; TRBD1 might be the D (5 bases). The CDR3 covers 13 residues. Trimming took off 3 bases at V and 3 bases at J, with 8 bases between the two ends. Germline V gene lookup returns CDR1 WSHSY and CDR2 SAAADI. CDR3: CASSDAGDTEAFF. The CDR3 bases are TGCGCCAGCAGTGATGCGGGGGACACTGAAGCTTTCTTT.

This chain links TRBV28 with TRBJ2-5; D perhaps matches TRBD1 (6 bases). Germline lookup yields CDR1 MDHEN and CDR2 SYDVKM. V lost 7 bases, J lost 5 bases, and 17 bases lay in between. CDR3 size: 14 residues. The CDR3 sequence: CASIRPGVMETQYF. CDR3 nucleotide sequence: TGTGCCAGCATCAGGCCAGGGGTAATGGAGACCCAGTACTTC.

J is TRBJ2-1 and V is TRBV9; TRBD2 might be the D (5 bases). This CDR3 has 13 amino acids. V gave up 6 bases and J gave up 1 base, with 8 bases separating them. CDR1 and CDR2 from the germline V gene are SGDLS and YYNGEE. The CDR3 loop is CASTRGSYNEQFF. The CDR3 DNA reads TGTGCCAGCACACGGGGTTCCTACAATGAGCAGTTCTTC.

The chain carries TRBV5-8 and TRBJ1-2; a possible D gene is TRBD1 (6 bases). V lost 9 bases and J 5 bases, leaving 20 bases between the germline ends. The CDR3 is 14 residues long. In germline, CDR1 is SGHTS, CDR2 YDEGEE. This CDR3 is CATNGGRVPYGYTF. CDR3 bases: TGTGCCACCAACGGGGGCAGGGTCCCTTATGGCTACACCTTC.

The chain joins TRBV13 to TRBJ1-5; possibly TRBD1 for D (6 bases). This CDR3 has 19 amino acids. CDR1 is PRHDT and CDR2 is FYEKMQ in the germline V gene (reference sequence). V was cut by 5 bases and J by 0 bases, with 23 bases left in between. The CDR3 loop reads CASSAAGRGPESSNQPQHF. As DNA, the CDR3 is TGTGCCAGCAGCGCCGCCGGCAGGGGCCCTGAGAGTAGCAATCAGCCCCAGCATTTT. Variable domain in full (rest from reference TRBV13 and TRBJ1-5): AAGVIQSPRHLIKEKRETATLKCYPIPRHDTVYWYQQGPGQDPQFLISFYEKMQSDKGSIPDRFSAQQFSDYHSELNMSSLELGDSALYFCASSAAGRGPESSNQPQHFGDGTRLSIL.